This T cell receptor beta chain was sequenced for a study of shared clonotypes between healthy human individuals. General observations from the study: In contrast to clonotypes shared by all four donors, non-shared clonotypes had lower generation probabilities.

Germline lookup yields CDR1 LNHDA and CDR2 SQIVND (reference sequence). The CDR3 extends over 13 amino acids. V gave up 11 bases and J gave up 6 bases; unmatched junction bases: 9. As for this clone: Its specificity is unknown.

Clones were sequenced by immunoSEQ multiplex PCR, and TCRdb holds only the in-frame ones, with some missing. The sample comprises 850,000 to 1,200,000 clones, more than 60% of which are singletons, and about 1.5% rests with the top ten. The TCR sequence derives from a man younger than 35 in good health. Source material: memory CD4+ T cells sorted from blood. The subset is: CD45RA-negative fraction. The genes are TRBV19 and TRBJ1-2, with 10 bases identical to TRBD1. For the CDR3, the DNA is TGTGCCTCCAGGGGACAGGGGACCCATGGCTACACCTTC. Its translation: CASRGQGTHGYTF. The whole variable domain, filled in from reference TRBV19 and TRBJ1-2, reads DGGITQSPKYLFRKEGQNVTLSCEQNLNHDAMYWYRQDPGQGLRLIYYSQIVNDFQKGDIAEGYSVSREKKESFPLTVTSAQKNPTAFYLCASRGQGTHGYTFGSGTRLTVV.